This T cell receptor beta chain was sequenced in a study of cytomegalovirus exposure and HLA in healthy donors. The overall study: Among several hundred genotyped donors, roughly 81% fell in the Caucasian-associated ancestry cluster.

The PCR contained 60 Vbeta and 13 Jbeta primers. TCRdb keeps only in-frame clones here, not all; method: immunoSEQ multiplex PCR. The table has 110,000 or so clones, about 68% seen once. V lost 3 bases to trimming and J lost 6 bases, with 21 bases between them. The length of the CDR3 is 18 residues. The germline CDR1 and CDR2 sequences are LNHDA and SQIVND (reference sequence). The chain links TRBV19 to TRBJ1-6; a possible D gene is TRBD1 (6 bases). Sequencing was performed on PBMCs. The receptor was isolated from a woman aged 45 to 65 in good health and CMV-seropositive. The CDR3 nucleotides are TGTGCCAGTAGTATCAGTGCGGGGGGCCTAGCGCTTAATTCACCCCTCCACTTT. Its translation: CASSISAGGLALNSPLHF. Full variable domain (missing parts from reference TRBV19 and TRBJ1-6): DGGITQSPKYLFRKEGQNVTLSCEQNLNHDAMYWYRQDPGQGLRLIYYSQIVNDFQKGDIAEGYSVSREKKESFPLTVTSAQKNPTAFYLCASSISAGGLALNSPLHFGNGTRLTVT.